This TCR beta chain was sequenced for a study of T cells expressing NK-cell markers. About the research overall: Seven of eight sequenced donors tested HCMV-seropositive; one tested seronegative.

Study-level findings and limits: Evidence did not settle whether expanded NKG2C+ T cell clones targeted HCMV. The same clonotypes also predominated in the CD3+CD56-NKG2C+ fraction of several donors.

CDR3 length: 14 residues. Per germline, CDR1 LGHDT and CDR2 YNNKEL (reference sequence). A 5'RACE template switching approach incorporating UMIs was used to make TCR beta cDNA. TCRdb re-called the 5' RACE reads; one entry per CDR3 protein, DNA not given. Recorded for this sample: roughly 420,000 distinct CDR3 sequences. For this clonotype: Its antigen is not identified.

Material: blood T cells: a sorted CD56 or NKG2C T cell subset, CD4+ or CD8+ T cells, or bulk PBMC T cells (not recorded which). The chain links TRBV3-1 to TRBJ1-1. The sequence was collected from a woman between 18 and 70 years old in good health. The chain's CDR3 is CASSRTYRNTEAFF. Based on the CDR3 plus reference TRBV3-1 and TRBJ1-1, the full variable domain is DTAVSQTPKYLVTQMGNDKSIKCEQNLGHDTMYWYKQDSKKFLKIMFSYNNKELIINETVPNRFSPKSPDKAHLNLHINSLELGDSAVYFCASSRTYRNTEAFFGQGTRLTVV.